These T cell receptor beta chains were read from a single sample in a study of cytomegalovirus exposure and HLA in healthy donors. This table comes from immunoSEQ multiplex PCR, and its TCRdb copy is limited to in-frame clones, with some not included. The repertoire consists of over 60,000 clones, with 95% occurring once and the leading ten covering over 3%. Sequencing was performed on PBMCs. The receptors were gathered from a man younger than 35 in good health and CMV-seronegative. CDR3s include the opening cysteine and the closing phenylalanine or tryptophan. The D gene is left open where the match is weak. Size tells how often a clone was seen (once, few, many) or the class of an expanded clone, and some rows leave it out.

J gene,V gene,clone size,D gene,CDR3 DNA,CDR3 protein
TRBJ1-1,TRBV6-5,-,-,TGTGCCAGCAGCTATCACGGGGATAAGGATGAAGCTTTCTTT,CASSYHGDKDEAFF
TRBJ2-2,TRBV6-4,-,TRBD1,TGTGCCAGCAGCGCCACAGGGGGTGCCCCCGGGGAGCTGTTTTTT,CASSATGGAPGELFF
TRBJ1-4,TRBV7-9,-,-,TGTGCCAGCAGCTTAGCGGATGGGCCTAATGAAAAACTGTTTTTT,CASSLADGPNEKLFF
TRBJ2-7,TRBV6-6,-,-,TGTGCCAGCAGTTGGGACAATTACGAGCAGTACTTC,CASSWDNYEQYF
TRBJ2-2,TRBV4-1,once,TRBD2,TGCGCCAGCAGCCAAGGGGGGGGAGGAGGAAACAGAAAGACCGGGGAGCTGTTTTTT,CASSQGGGGGNRKTGELFF
TRBJ1-1,TRBV2,-,-,TGTGCCAGGGGGGCGGGGAGGGACACTGAAGCTTTCTTT,CARGAGRDTEAFF
TRBJ1-2,TRBV7-8,-,TRBD1,TGTGCCAGCAGCTCGGCCAATTGGGGGACAGGGGGCTCCTACTATGGCTACACCTTC,CASSSANWGTGGSYYGYTF
TRBJ1-5,TRBV5-8,-,TRBD1,TGTGCCAGCAGCTTATTAACCGGGACAGGGTTTGATCAGCCCCAGCATTTT,CASSLLTGTGFDQPQHF
TRBJ1-2,TRBV2,-,TRBD1,TGTGCCAGCAGCCTTATCCCGACAGGGGCGAACTATGGCTACACCTTC,CASSLIPTGANYGYTF
TRBJ1-1,TRBV29-1,-,-,TGCAGCGGCACCGGGAACACTGAAGCTTTCTTT,CSGTGNTEAFF
TRBJ2-1,TRBV29-1,once,TRBD2,TGCAGCGTTGAATCAGTTAGCGGGGTCTACAATGAGCAGTTCTTC,CSVESVSGVYNEQFF
TRBJ2-6,TRBV2,-,-,TGTGCCAGCATGATGGAGGGGGCCAACGTCCTGACTTTC,CASMMEGANVLTF
TRBJ1-5,TRBV28,-,-,TGTGCCAGCAGTTTAACGGGTGGCGGCGGTCAGCCCCAGCATTTT,CASSLTGGGGQPQHF
TRBJ1-4,TRBV15,once,-,TGTGCCACCAAGGGGATTGAAAAACTGTTTTTT,CATKGIEKLFF
TRBJ2-2,TRBV11-1,-,TRBD2,TGTGCCAGCAGCTCCTATAGACTAGCACCGGGGGAGCTGTTTTTT,CASSSYRLAPGELFF
TRBJ2-7,TRBV28,-,TRBD1,TGTGCCACCAGGCAACAGGGGAATTTCTACGAGCAGTACTTC,CATRQQGNFYEQYF
TRBJ2-7,TRBV9,-,TRBD2,TGTGCCAGCAGCGTAGCCGGGGGGGCTATTGACGAGCAGTACTTC,CASSVAGGAIDEQYF
TRBJ1-1,TRBV19,-,TRBD1,TGTGCCAGTAGTGTCCCGGGACAGGGTTCCAACCCCACTGAAGCTTTCTTT,CASSVPGQGSNPTEAFF
TRBJ1-5,TRBV19,-,TRBD1,TGTGCCAGTAGCTCCACTGGACAGGGTAATGTTCAGCCCCAGCATTTT,CASSSTGQGNVQPQHF
TRBJ2-1,TRBV5-4,once,-,TGTGCCAGCAGCGTACCGGGACAACACAATGAGCAGTTCTTC,CASSVPGQHNEQFF
TRBJ2-1,TRBV7-8,-,TRBD1,TGTGCCAGCCGCCGGGACAGTTCATACAATGAGCAGTTCTTC,CASRRDSSYNEQFF
TRBJ2-7,TRBV6-1,-,TRBD1,TGTGCCAGCAGTGAGGCAAGACAGGGAAGCCTCTCCTACGAGCAGTACTTC,CASSEARQGSLSYEQYF
TRBJ1-2,TRBV30,-,-,TGTGCCTGGAGTGGGGCCGCCCGCCACACCTTC,CAWSGAARHTF
TRBJ1-2,TRBV10-3,-,-,TGTGCCATCAGTGAGTCGGCGGTGAACTATGGCTACACCTTC,CAISESAVNYGYTF
TRBJ1-3,TRBV11-2,-,TRBD1,TGTGCCAGCAGCCTTGGGACAGACTCTGGAAACACCATATATTTT,CASSLGTDSGNTIYF
TRBJ1-1,TRBV30,-,-,TGTGCCTGGACCTTCATTTACCCCCGGGTGAACACTGAAGCTTTCTTT,CAWTFIYPRVNTEAFF
TRBJ1-6,TRBV4-2,-,-,TGTGCCAGCAGCCAAGCTCTATCAGCAGGGGTCTCACCCCTCCACTTT,CASSQALSAGVSPLHF
TRBJ1-2,TRBV28,-,-,TGTGCCAGCAGTTTTGGGTCGGGGGATTATGGCTACACCTTC,CASSFGSGDYGYTF
TRBJ2-7,TRBV30,-,-,TGTGCCTGGACGGGTGGGGGAGGCGACGAGCAGTACTTC,CAWTGGGGDEQYF
TRBJ2-3,TRBV2,-,-,TGTGCCAGCTTAGTTCAGGGGACCTTCACAGATACGCAGTATTTT,CASLVQGTFTDTQYF
TRBJ1-5,TRBV7-9,-,TRBD1,TGTGCCAGCAGCACCGACAGGGAGGAAGGTCAGCCCCAGCATTTT,CASSTDREEGQPQHF
TRBJ1-4,TRBV7-2,-,TRBD1,TGTGCCACCGCGGCAGGGGGATTTTCTGAAAAACTGTTTTTT,CATAAGGFSEKLFF
TRBJ2-3,TRBV29-1,-,TRBD2,TGCAGCGTCGAGCGGGGAATGGTAGATACGCAGTATTTT,CSVERGMVDTQYF
TRBJ1-4,TRBV4-2,-,TRBD1,TGTGCCAGCAGCCAAGACGGAACAGGGGGGATAGGAACTAATGAAAAACTGTTTTTT,CASSQDGTGGIGTNEKLFF
TRBJ2-2,TRBV5-6,-,-,TGTGCCAGCAGCTTTCTTCCGGGGACCGGGGAGCTGTTTTTT,CASSFLPGTGELFF
TRBJ1-1,TRBV30,-,TRBD1,TGTGCCTGCCTCAGACAGGGTCTCCCTGAAGCTTTCTTT,CACLRQGLPEAFF
TRBJ1-2,TRBV6-1,-,-,TGTGCCAGCAGTGGCGAAAACCCGGACATTAAGTATGGCTACACCTTC,CASSGENPDIKYGYTF
TRBJ2-3,TRBV6-6,-,-,TGTGCCAGCAAACTACTCCAGGGGACAGATACGCAGTATTTT,CASKLLQGTDTQYF
TRBJ2-7,TRBV5-4,-,TRBD1,TGTGCCAGCAGCTTGGAGACAGGGGGCTCCTACGAGCAGTACTTC,CASSLETGGSYEQYF